A single sample gave rise to the 31 T cell receptor beta chains below, sequenced in a study of T cells in Graves' hyperthyroidism and ophthalmopathy. Amplified TCR beta CDR3 regions derived from RNA transcripts. The TCR CDR3 first-round RT-PCR relied on the HTBI primer set. TCRdb used MiXCR to reprocess the multiplex PCR reads, holding one entry per CDR3 protein. This sample has about 640,000 distinct CDR3 sequences, with roughly 20% found just once. Sequenced: blood. These receptors came from a young man with Graves' ophthalmopathy.

This clonotype was seen more than once but under ten times. The rearrangement links TRBV11-2 to TRBJ2-1; D is perhaps TRBD2 (6 bases). Germline values: CDR1 SGHAT, CDR2 FQNNGV. CDR3 size: 17 residues. The V and J ends lost 5 bases and 8 bases respectively, with 25 bases between them. The chain's CDR3 is CASSTRGAGRSLDEQFF. CDR3 DNA: TGTGCCAGCAGCACCCGAGGGGCAGGGAGGTCTTTGGATGAGCAGTTCTTC.

This clonotype has just one count. The chain combines TRBV9 with TRBJ2-7; D may be TRBD1 (7 bases). The CDR3 has 14 residues. Germline loops: CDR1 SGDLS, CDR2 YYNGEE. The V end was cut by 4 bases, the J end by 7 bases, with 18 bases between. CDR3 nucleotides: TGTGCCAGCAGCTCCACAGGGGAGGCTCGAGAGCAGTACTTC. This gives the protein CASSSTGEAREQYF. The variable domain in full, with the rest retrieved from reference TRBV9 and TRBJ2-7, is DSGVTQTPKHLITATGQRVTLRCSPRSGDLSVYWYQQSLDQGLQFLIQYYNGEERAKGNILERFSAQQFPDLHSELNLSSLELGDSALYFCASSSTGEAREQYFGPGTRLTVT.

J is TRBJ2-3 and V is TRBV18, with D unclear. Per the germline V gene, CDR1 is KGHSH and CDR2 is LQKENI. CDR3 size: 17 residues. Deletions cut 2 bases from V and 1 base from J, with 16 bases between. The CDR3 bases are TGTGCCAGCTCACCAGCCCGGGTCACACTCGGCACAGATACGCAGTATTTT. Its translation is CASSPARVTLGTDTQYF.

The CDR3 sequence: CASSQGIAGGYEQYF. CDR3 bases: TGTGCCAGCAGCCAAGGAATAGCGGGTGGCTACGAGCAGTACTTC. The V call is TRBV5-8, the J call TRBJ2-7, with 7 bases identical to TRBD2. Germline trimming cut 4 bases from V and 3 bases from J; bases unmatched to any gene: 10. CDR1 SGHTS and CDR2 YDEGEE come from the germline V gene. This CDR3 comprises 15 residues.

The chain employs TRBV9 and TRBJ1-4; D uncertain. Germline assignment: CDR1 SGDLS and CDR2 YYNGEE. V gave up 2 bases and J gave up 0 bases, with 8 bases separating them. The length of the CDR3 is 15 residues. Here the CDR3 reads CASSVDLATNEKLFF. DNA for the CDR3: TGTGCCAGCAGCGTCGATCTGGCAACTAATGAAAAACTGTTTTTT.

This clonotype was seen a few times. The chain carries TRBV2 and TRBJ2-3; 8 bases fit TRBD1. Germline V CDR1 and CDR2: SNHLY, FYNNEI. The CDR3 spans 14 residues. J was trimmed by 3 bases and V by 6 bases; bases with no gene match: 5. In nucleotides, the CDR3 is TGTGCCAGCAGAGGACAGGGCGGGACAGATACGCAGTATTTT. It is translated as CASRGQGGTDTQYF.

This clonotype has a count of ten or more. The rearrangement links TRBV2 to TRBJ2-7; 9 nucleotides align to TRBD2. With V trimmed by 1 base and J by 0 bases, 1 base remained unmatched. This CDR3 contains 15 residues. Germline V CDR1 and CDR2: SNHLY, FYNNEI. In nucleotides, the CDR3 is TGTGCCAGCAGTGAAGTAGCGGGAGCCTCCTACGAGCAGTACTTC. As protein: CASSEVAGASYEQYF.

This clonotype was detected a few times. The chain combines TRBV13 with TRBJ1-6, with D possibly matching TRBD1 (5 bases). The CDR3 is 14 amino acids. V lost 5 bases and J 10 bases, leaving 15 bases between the germline ends. Germline CDR1 and CDR2: PRHDT and FYEKMQ (reference sequence). The DNA of the CDR3 is TGTGCCAGCAGCGGGGGGGACGGACTGTCACCCCTCCACTTT. This encodes CASSGGDGLSPLHF.

In its sample, this clonotype was seen many times. The chain combines TRBV30 with TRBJ2-1; 12 bases map to TRBD2. CDR1 is GTSNPN and CDR2 is SVGIG in the germline V gene (reference sequence). This CDR3 is built from 15 residues. J gave up 7 bases and V 6 bases, and 10 bases lay outside the gene matches. The CDR3 coding sequence is TGTGCCTGTTACCTAGCGGGAGGGCCGATGAATGAGCAGTTCTTC. Residues: CACYLAGGPMNEQFF.

Only a few counts were recorded for this clonotype. The CDR3 sequence is CASGLWGTEAFF. The CDR3 bases are TGTGCTAGTGGTTTGTGGGGAACTGAAGCTTTCTTT. The chain joins TRBV12-5 to TRBJ1-1; D ambiguous. Germline V gene data show CDR1 as LGHNT and CDR2 as FRNRAP. There are 12 residues in the CDR3. The germline V and J ends were trimmed by 2 bases and 5 bases, with 6 bases remaining between them.

The chain employs TRBV6-2 or TRBV6-3 and TRBJ2-2, with a possible D match to TRBD1 (5 bases). The V end was cut by 5 bases, the J end by 7 bases, with 14 bases between. The CDR3 contains 14 residues. Germline V gives CDR1 MNHEY, CDR2 SVGEGT. Here the CDR3 DNA reads TGTGCCAGCAGTGGCGAAGGGGTAGGCGGGGAGCTGTTTTTT. Translated: CASSGEGVGGELFF.

The rearrangement links TRBV13 to TRBJ1-4; the D is unclear. The CDR3 contains 14 residues. Deletions cut 7 bases from V and 4 bases from J, with 13 bases between. Germline V gene lookup returns CDR1 PRHDT and CDR2 FYEKMQ (reference sequence). The CDR3 protein is CASNSKTGNEKLFF. As DNA, the CDR3 is TGTGCCAGCAACTCCAAGACGGGTAATGAAAAACTGTTTTTT.

This clonotype was detected only a few times. The V call is TRBV5-1, the J call TRBJ2-1, with TRBD2 matching over 7 bases. V was clipped by 2 bases and J by 3 bases; unmatched bases: 5. CDR3 length: 15 residues. Germline loops: CDR1 SGHRS, CDR2 YFSETQ. CDR3 sequence: CASSLPTSVYNEQFF. The DNA of the CDR3 is TGCGCCAGCAGCTTACCTACTAGCGTCTACAATGAGCAGTTCTTC.

This clonotype was detected ten times or more. The chain employs TRBV12-3 or TRBV12-4 and TRBJ2-3, with 11 bases matching TRBD2. The CDR3 totals 15 residues. The V segment lost 6 bases and the J segment 5 bases; nucleotides outside the gene matches: 7. This CDR3 reads CASRRLAGQGDTQYF. CDR3 sequence (DNA): TGTGCCAGCAGGCGACTAGCGGGACAGGGAGATACGCAGTATTTT.

This clonotype occurred many times. The chain links TRBV6-2 or TRBV6-3 to TRBJ2-5; D is ambiguous. The V gene lost 2 bases and the J gene lost 1 base, with 11 bases spanning the gap. Germline V CDR1 and CDR2: MNHEY, SVGEGT. The CDR3 spans 15 residues. The CDR3, as DNA: TGTGCCAGCAGTTACGGTGGGCAAGTCCAAGAGACCCAGTACTTC. Amino acid sequence: CASSYGGQVQETQYF.

This clonotype was counted a few times. This chain uses TRBV28 with TRBJ2-2; no clear D. Trimming took off 7 bases at V and 6 bases at J, with 12 bases between the two ends. This CDR3 region has 13 residues. The germline V gene encodes CDR1 MDHEN and CDR2 SYDVKM. In nucleotides, the CDR3 is TGTGCCAGCACCTATGGGGTTGCCGGGGAGCTGTTTTTT. It yields the protein CASTYGVAGELFF.

This sequence joins TRBV24-1 and TRBJ2-1, with a weak D call TRBD1 (6 bases). The CDR3 contains 14 residues. V dropped 4 bases and J dropped 7 bases, with 13 bases sitting between them. The germline V gene encodes CDR1 KGHDR and CDR2 SFDVKD. The CDR3 sequence is CATSEDGTFNEQFF. In nucleotides, the CDR3 is TGTGCCACCAGTGAGGACGGGACATTTAATGAGCAGTTCTTC.

This clonotype was picked up a small number of times. The rearrangement uses TRBV5-4 and TRBJ2-2; 7 positions match TRBD1. This CDR3 contains 15 residues. The germline V gene encodes CDR1 SGHNT and CDR2 YYREEE (reference sequence). The J segment lost 5 bases and the V segment lost 5 bases, leaving 9 bases of the junction unmatched. CDR3 amino acids: CASRAGTAWTGELFF. For the CDR3, the DNA is TGTGCCAGCAGGGCCGGGACAGCGTGGACCGGGGAGCTGTTTTTT.

This clonotype has ten or more counts. The V and J genes are TRBV12-5 and TRBJ1-2; D is perhaps TRBD1 (5 bases). The CDR3 extends over 13 amino acids. The germline gives CDR1 LGHNT, CDR2 FRNRAP. V gave up 5 bases and J gave up 4 bases, with 11 bases separating them. The CDR3 DNA sequence: TGTGCTAGTGGTACCGACAGTGCCTATGGCTACACCTTC. It encodes CASGTDSAYGYTF.

This clonotype was detected ten times or more. The V gene is TRBV30, the J gene TRBJ1-2, with D possibly being TRBD1 (5 bases). The V gene lost 2 bases and the J gene lost 7 bases, with 17 bases spanning the gap. Germline assignment: CDR1 GTSNPN and CDR2 SVGIG (reference sequence). The CDR3 sequence is 14 residues long. The CDR3 bases are TGTGCCTGGAGTAGTCTTATGATGAGGGGTGGCTACACCTTC. This codes for CAWSSLMMRGGYTF.

The CDR3 protein is CASSPPGTGVLRETQYF. For the CDR3, the DNA is TGTGCCAGCAGTCCCCCGGGGACAGGGGTACTCAGGGAGACCCAGTACTTC. The rearrangement links TRBV28 to TRBJ2-5; 10 bases agree with TRBD1. V lost 5 bases to trimming and J lost 5 bases; unmatched junction nucleotides: 14. This CDR3 is built from 17 residues. Germline V CDR1 and CDR2: MDHEN, SYDVKM. Together with reference TRBV28 and TRBJ2-5, the CDR3 gives the full variable domain: DVKVTQSSRYLVKRTGEKVFLECVQDMDHENMFWYRQDPGLGLRLIYFSYDVKMKEKGDIPEGYSVSREKKERFSLILESASTNQTSMYLCASSPPGTGVLRETQYFGPGTRLLVL.

The rearrangement joins TRBV27 to TRBJ1-1; TRBD1 might be the D (5 bases). V was trimmed by 8 bases and J by 4 bases, leaving 14 bases between them. Germline V gene lookup returns CDR1 MNHEY and CDR2 SMNVEV (reference sequence). The length of the CDR3 is 13 residues. CDR3: CASSSGVGTEAFF. The DNA of the CDR3 is TGTGCCAGCTCCTCGGGGGTGGGCACTGAAGCTTTCTTT.

Turning to this clonotype: The junction and the germline gene differ at one end; a read error may be behind it. CDR3 region: CANSYSAGGPPVRGEQYF. The CDR3 DNA sequence: TGTGCCAACAGTTACTCTGCGGGAGGGCCCCCCGTAAGAGGCGAGCAGTACTTC. This chain connects TRBV6-2 or TRBV6-3 to TRBJ2-7, with 9 positions matching TRBD2. This CDR3 spans 18 amino acids. Germline V gene data show CDR1 as MNHEY and CDR2 as SVGEGT.

The V call is TRBV7-2, the J call TRBJ2-1; D unresolved. The germline V gene encodes CDR1 SGHTA and CDR2 FQGNSA. The CDR3 is 16 amino acids. V was cut by 5 bases and J by 4 bases, with 18 bases left in between. CDR3 nucleotide sequence: TGTGCCAGCAGCCCCCCGGTAGGTAGGCGTTACAATGAGCAGTTCTTC. Protein sequence: CASSPPVGRRYNEQFF. The full variable domain, in which reference TRBV7-2 and TRBJ2-1 provide the parts outside the CDR3, is GAGVSQSPSNKVTEKGKDVELRCDPISGHTALYWYRQSLGQGLEFLIYFQGNSAPDKSGLPSDRFSAERTGGSVSTLTIQRTQQEDSAVYLCASSPPVGRRYNEQFFGPGTRLTVL.

The gene calls are TRBV18 and TRBJ2-1; D not resolved. This CDR3 is 12 amino acids long. The germline gives CDR1 KGHSH, CDR2 LQKENI. Trimming removed 3 bases from V and 12 bases from J, with 12 bases in between. CDR3 nucleotide sequence: TGTGCCAGCTCACCGTTAGAGGCAAGGCAGTTCTTC. Residues: CASSPLEARQFF.

The rearrangement uses TRBV7-9 and TRBJ1-3, with a possible D match to TRBD1 (5 bases). In germline, CDR1 is SEHNR, CDR2 FQNEAQ (reference sequence). The length of the CDR3 is 14 residues. The V and J ends lost 6 bases and 0 bases respectively, with 9 bases between them. This CDR3 reads CASRPDTSGNTIYF. CDR3 DNA sequence: TGTGCCAGCAGACCGGACACCTCTGGAAACACCATATATTTT.

The chain combines TRBV6-1 with TRBJ1-2; unclear D gene. Germline CDR1 reads MNHNS; CDR2 reads SASEGT. V shed 8 bases and J shed 0 bases, with 16 bases lying between them. The CDR3 is 15 amino acids. The CDR3 loop reads CASFKQELSNYGYTF. DNA of the CDR3: TGTGCCAGCTTCAAACAAGAACTATCTAACTATGGCTACACCTTC.

The chain recombines TRBV20-1 with TRBJ2-1; 7 bases agree with TRBD2. The germline gives CDR1 DFQATT, CDR2 SNEGSKA (reference sequence). The CDR3 extends over 15 amino acids. V was clipped by 0 bases and J by 6 bases; unmatched bases: 8. In nucleotides, the CDR3 is TGCAGTGCTAGAGAACGAGAGACTAGCAGCAATGAGCAGTTCTTC. This sequence encodes CSARERETSSNEQFF.

This clonotype has at least ten counts. This chain joins TRBV2 and TRBJ1-4; D gene unclear. The V end was cut by 4 bases, the J end by 7 bases, with 16 bases between. CDR3 length: 15 residues. Germline V lookup: CDR1 SNHLY, CDR2 FYNNEI. The CDR3 reads CASSGLEGRGEKLFF. The CDR3 nucleotides are TGTGCCAGCAGTGGCCTCGAGGGCCGGGGTGAAAAACTGTTTTTT.

This clonotype was recorded a few times. The rearrangement links TRBV6-1 to TRBJ2-2; TRBD2 agrees at 13 bases. CDR1 is MNHNS and CDR2 is SASEGT in the germline V gene. This CDR3 has 17 residues. V lost 5 bases and J lost 3; bases outside the gene matches: 6. The CDR3 spells CASSLTSGRADTGELFF. The CDR3 nucleotides read TGTGCCAGCAGTCTTACTAGCGGGAGGGCTGACACCGGGGAGCTGTTTTTT.

This clonotype was seen once. The chain uses TRBV10-3 and TRBJ2-7; 8 bases are a match to TRBD2. V was pared by 0 bases and J by 3 bases, with 4 bases of the junction left unmatched. Germline loops: CDR1 ENHRY, CDR2 SYGVKD. This CDR3 contains 15 residues. The CDR3 DNA is TGTGCCATCAGTGAGTCGAGCGGGAGTGGCTACGAGCAGTACTTC. Its translation is CAISESSGSGYEQYF.